A single sample gave rise to the 15 T cell receptor beta chains below, sequenced in a study of blood T cells in healthy people across ages (dated by TCRdb to about 2015). The library was made by 5' RACE. For sequencing, an Illumina HiSeq 2500 was employed. A second roughly 6 to 12 cycle PCR used a sample-barcoded 5' primer and a J-beta primer mix. TCRdb itself trimmed the public reads at Q25 with fastp, ran MiXCR and retained productive beta chains. Each CDR3 protein gets just one entry, which takes the most common genes and DNA from the rows behind it. For this sample the table gives 800,000 to 1,000,000 distinct CDR3 sequences, of which about 44% were detected only once. The ten largest clones capture around an eighth of the sample. Sample: blood. The receptors originated from a man aged 30 to 45 in good health.

About this clonotype: The junction shows a germline mismatch at one end, possibly a read error. CDR3 loop: CAASNFSGRTTDTQYF. CDR3 bases: TGTGCCGCCAGTAATTTTTCGGGGAGAACCACAGATACGCAGTATTTT. V usage is TRBV24-1 and J usage is TRBJ2-3; D possibly corresponds to TRBD2 (5 bases). CDR1 KGHDR and CDR2 SFDVKD come from the germline V gene. This CDR3 has 16 residues.

J is TRBJ2-7 and V is TRBV20-1; 10 bases fit TRBD2. Germline values: CDR1 DFQATT, CDR2 SNEGSKA (reference sequence). The CDR3 contains 14 residues. V dropped 0 bases and J dropped 2; count of bases not matched to a gene: 1. The CDR3 region is CSARDSGGPYEQYF. In DNA form, the CDR3 reads TGCAGTGCTAGAGATAGCGGGGGGCCCTACGAGCAGTACTTC.

The chain is built from TRBV20-1 and TRBJ2-5; D unclear. Deletions cut 5 bases from V and 1 base from J, with 14 bases between. The CDR3 contains 14 residues. CDR1 is DFQATT, CDR2 SNEGSKA, per germline (reference sequence). The CDR3 DNA follows: TGCAGTGCTCCTCGGACCAGCTTCCAAGAGACCCAGTACTTC. Translating gives CSAPRTSFQETQYF.

This sequence joins TRBV2 and TRBJ2-7, with D possibly being TRBD1 (5 bases). Trimming removed 1 base at V and 3 bases at J, with 16 bases between. The CDR3 runs 16 residues. Germline V gene sequence: CDR1 SNHLY, CDR2 FYNNEI. The chain's CDR3 is CASSEGSAGPIYEQYF. CDR3 nucleotides: TGTGCCAGCAGTGAAGGGTCGGCAGGGCCCATCTACGAGCAGTACTTC.

There are a few counts of this clonotype. The chain is built from TRBV13 and TRBJ2-7, with 10 nucleotides matching TRBD1. The CDR3 length is 15 residues. V trimming: 4 bases; J trimming: 3 bases; junction bases outside the gene matches: 6. Germline CDR1 reads PRHDT; CDR2 reads FYEKMQ (reference sequence). CDR3 bases: TGTGCCAGCAGCTCCTCCCGGACAGGGGGCTACGAGCAGTACTTC. It codes for CASSSSRTGGYEQYF.

The chain is built from TRBV6-5 and TRBJ2-7, with D possibly called TRBD1 or TRBD2 (5 bases each). Deletions cut 7 bases from V and 6 bases from J, with 16 bases between. Germline assignment: CDR1 MNHEY and CDR2 SVGAGI. The CDR3 is 13 residues long. CDR3 nucleotides: TGTGCCAGCAATAGGCTCGGGGCCCGCGAGCAGTACTTC. Residues: CASNRLGAREQYF.

V gene TRBV27 combines with J gene TRBJ2-7, with a weak D call TRBD1 (6 bases). V shed 3 bases and J shed 5 bases, with 14 bases lying between them. Germline CDR1 is MNHEY and CDR2 is SMNVEV (reference sequence). The CDR3 length is 14 residues. The CDR3 region has the DNA TGTGCCAGCAGTTTTCAGGACAGATCGCACGAGCAGTACTTC. This translates into CASSFQDRSHEQYF.

The sample holds a few counts of this clonotype. This chain connects TRBV6-5 to TRBJ1-2; D call uncertain. Germline V gives CDR1 MNHEY, CDR2 SVGAGI. The CDR3 spans 14 residues. Trimming removed 2 bases at V and 5 bases at J, with 12 bases between. CDR3 region: CASSYLGRNYGYTF. The CDR3 coding sequence is TGTGCCAGCAGTTACCTGGGCAGGAATTATGGCTACACCTTC.

The rearrangement links TRBV6-1 to TRBJ2-2, with 9 bases fitting TRBD1. The J segment lost 5 bases and the V segment lost 11 bases, leaving 9 bases of the junction unmatched. The germline CDR1 and CDR2 sequences are MNHNS and SASEGT. The CDR3 is made up of 14 amino acids. CDR3 in DNA: TGTGCCGTTCACCCCGGGACAGGGACCGGGGAGCTGTTTTTT. Translation: CAVHPGTGTGELFF.

This clonotype was detected ten times or more. The chain carries TRBV5-8 and TRBJ1-6, with no clear D. Looked up from germline, CDR1 is SGHTS and CDR2 is YDEGEE. V was trimmed by 4 bases and J by 14 bases, leaving 10 bases between them. The CDR3 sequence is 11 residues long. Here the CDR3 reads CASSPSVALHF. The DNA of the CDR3 is TGTGCCAGCAGCCCCAGCGTCGCCCTCCACTTT.

The chain uses TRBV20-1 and TRBJ2-4; TRBD2 matches at 10 bases. J lost 7 bases, V lost 5 bases, and 5 bases had no gene match. Germline V lookup: CDR1 DFQATT, CDR2 SNEGSKA (reference sequence). The CDR3 contains 13 residues. The CDR3 region is CSASGTSDNIQYF. CDR3 DNA: TGCAGTGCTTCCGGGACTAGCGACAACATTCAGTACTTC.

In this sample, this clonotype turned up many times. The CDR3 sequence is CASSLSRGRETQYF. The CDR3 bases are TGTGCCAGCAGCCTCTCGAGGGGGCGAGAGACCCAGTACTTC. J is TRBJ2-5 and V is TRBV6-6, with TRBD1 identical over 7 bases. The CDR3 sequence is 14 residues long. The J segment lost 4 bases and the V segment lost 6 bases, leaving 8 bases of the junction unmatched. CDR1 MNHNY and CDR2 SVGAGI come from the germline V gene (reference sequence).

This clonotype was seen only a few times. The chain is built from TRBV25-1 and TRBJ2-7; unclear D gene. The CDR3 length is 14 residues. CDR1 and CDR2 from the germline V gene are MGHDK and SYGVNS. Trimming shortened V by 0 bases and J by 2 bases, and 8 bases separated the two germline ends. As DNA, the CDR3 is TGTGCCAGCAGTGAATATACGGCAGCCTACGAGCAGTACTTC. Translating it yields CASSEYTAAYEQYF.

This sequence joins TRBV4-2 and TRBJ2-1, with D perhaps given as TRBD1 or TRBD2 (5 bases each). The germline CDR1 and CDR2 sequences are LGHNA and YNFKEQ. Trimming stripped 1 base from V and 6 bases from J, with 13 bases between. This CDR3 region has 15 residues. CDR3 sequence reads: CASSQGLGAPNEQFF. The CDR3 nucleotides read TGTGCCAGCAGCCAAGGGCTCGGGGCCCCCAATGAGCAGTTCTTC.

The CDR3 spells CSTDIRTGVVDTQYF. Written as DNA, the CDR3 is TGCAGCACAGATATTAGGACAGGGGTGGTAGATACGCAGTATTTT. V and J are TRBV20-1 and TRBJ2-3; the match to TRBD1 covers 9 bases. The length of the CDR3 is 15 residues. Per the germline V gene, CDR1 is DFQATT and CDR2 is SNEGSKA (reference sequence).